These T cell receptor beta chains were read from a single sample in a study of metastatic and nonmetastatic thyroid tumors. TCRdb ran MiXCR on the PCR reads. The sample comprises more than 90,000 clones, more than 9.5% of which are singletons, and roughly 12% rests with the top ten. Sequences were obtained from blood. The source of these receptors is a female donor with papillary thyroid cancer or a benign thyroid nodule (not recorded which). Some clones in this sample may be carry-over from other donors' samples. Both conserved end residues are part of each CDR3. Each record gives: J gene, clone size, D gene, V gene, CDR3 protein, CDR3 DNA. A D gene is named only where the DNA matches it firmly. Expanded clones get a size class; other rows say once, few or many, or leave the size out.

TRBJ2-3,-,-,TRBV7-6,CASGLAGQSTDKQYF,TGTGCCAGCGGCCTCGCGGGACAGAGCACAGATAAGCAGTATTTT
TRBJ2-3,many,-,TRBV6-1,CASSEGGHPTDTQYF,TGTGCCAGCAGTGAAGGCGGTCATCCCACAGATACGCAGTATTTT
TRBJ1-1,many,-,TRBV29-1,CSVEEVGVPEAFF,TGCAGCGTTGAAGAGGTGGGGGTCCCTGAAGCTTTCTTT
TRBJ2-3,many,TRBD2,TRBV30,CAWSPLAGVADTQYF,TGTGCCTGGAGTCCGCTAGCGGGAGTGGCAGATACGCAGTATTTT
TRBJ2-7,few,TRBD1,TRBV28,CASSLGQTYEQYF,TGTGCCAGCAGTTTGGGACAGACCTACGAGCAGTACTTC
TRBJ2-3,many,TRBD2,TRBV9,CASSARTSGRVPDTQYF,TGTGCCAGCAGCGCGCGGACTAGCGGGAGGGTACCAGATACGCAGTATTTT
TRBJ2-7,-,-,TRBV24-1,CATSEAGGSTKVQYF,TGTGCCACCAGTGAGGCTGGGGGGTCGACCAAGGTGCAGTACTTC
TRBJ2-3,many,TRBD1,TRBV10-3,CAINPGQGADTQYF,TGTGCCATCAACCCGGGACAGGGCGCAGATACGCAGTATTTT
TRBJ2-6,many,-,TRBV5-1,CASSSQGFGSGANVLTF,TGCGCCAGCAGCTCCCAGGGTTTCGGCTCTGGGGCCAACGTCCTGACTTTC
TRBJ2-5,many,-,TRBV5-1,CASSFSGSGETQYF,TGCGCCAGCAGCTTTTCAGGGAGTGGAGAGACCCAGTACTTC
TRBJ2-5,many,TRBD1,TRBV3-1,CASSQWTGGGETQYF,TGTGCCAGCAGCCAATGGACAGGGGGCGGGGAGACCCAGTACTTC
TRBJ2-5,few,-,TRBV6-1,CASSESSGYQETQYF,TGTGCCAGCAGTGAATCATCCGGGTACCAAGAGACCCAGTACTTC
TRBJ1-6,many,TRBD1,TRBV2,CASSSDNRGGSPLHF,TGTGCCAGCAGTTCTGACAACAGGGGAGGGTCACCCCTCCACTTT
TRBJ2-1,many,-,TRBV6-2/TRBV6-3,CASRRASSYNEQFF,TGTGCCAGCCGACGGGCAAGCTCCTACAATGAGCAGTTCTTC
TRBJ1-1,many,TRBD1,TRBV5-1,CASSLARTGSAFF,TGCGCCAGCAGCTTGGCCCGGACAGGGTCAGCTTTCTTT
TRBJ2-1,many,TRBD2,TRBV7-2,CASSPLGGRVHNEQFF,TGTGCCAGCAGCCCCCTGGGCGGGAGGGTTCACAATGAGCAGTTCTTC